This TCR beta chain emerged from a study of blood T cells in healthy people across ages. Details on this clonotype: The antigen is unknown. One junction end does not reproduce the germline sequence, and a read error may be involved.

Study-level points and caveats: Per-million-T-cell TCR beta diversity fell roughly linearly with age.

Through a sample-barcoded 5' primer and a J-beta primer mix, a second PCR was run for roughly 6 to 11 cycles. TCRdb reprocessed the 5' RACE reads via MiXCR and lists one record per CDR3 protein. The data show about 1.4 million distinct CDR3 sequences, approximately 59% seen once. The CDR3 consists of 15 residues. Germline V CDR1 and CDR2: SGDLS, YYNGEE. This clonotype was obtained from a man aged 18 to 35 in good health. The sample was blood. The gene calls are TRBV9 and TRBJ2-3; a possible D gene is TRBD2 (6 bases). The CDR3 spells CASSVWGDDTDTQYF. The DNA for the CDR3 is TGTGCCAGCAGCGTATGGGGGGACGACACAGATACACAGTATTTT.